This T cell receptor (beta chain) emerged from a study of monozygotic twins with inflammatory bowel disease. Broader study findings: None of the different T cell subtypes could be distinguished from one another.

Germline lookup yields CDR1 SQVTM and CDR2 ANQGSEA. The CDR3 is 15 residues long. Of note for this clonotype: Its specificity is not known.

An amount of 3,500 to 4,500 ng of total RNA was used for each TCR library. Template-switch reactions added UMIs with a 6-nucleotide sample barcode. TCRdb processed the 5' RACE reads again and assigns one entry to each CDR3 protein, with no DNA. The table lists nearly 450,000 distinct CDR3 sequences, with roughly 2.3% in the top ten. The sequencing input was blood. This TCR came from a human donor with ulcerative colitis or Crohn's disease, or a healthy co-twin of an affected twin (not recorded which). The rearrangement links TRBV29-1 to TRBJ2-3; TCRdb returns TRBD2, unconfirmable since there is no DNA. This CDR3 reads CSATIAGKFTDTQYF.